This T cell receptor (beta chain) emerged from a study of memory CD4+ T cells and cytomegalovirus serostatus. The sort gate was single viable CD3+CD4+CD8-CD45RO+ cells for memory CD4+ T cells. Total CD4+ T cells were enriched by CD4 positive selection. Data came from immunoSEQ multiplex PCR; TCRdb stores just in-frame clones and leaves some out. Of approximately 60,000 clones listed, 70% to 75% are singletons. Study-level findings and limits: Repertoires predicted CMV serostatus with median bootstrapped AUC of around 0.96. About 40% of the 164 known CMV-associated TCRbeta sequences appeared in CD4+ memory.

Points on this clone: What it binds is unknown.

What was sequenced was memory CD4+ T cells from blood. This clonotype originated in an adult in good health and CMV-seropositive.

The CDR3, as DNA: TGTGCCAGCAGCCAAAGGTACGGAAGGGGGGTGGAGGCCAACGTCCTGACTTTC. It specifies CASSQRYGRGVEANVLTF. V usage is TRBV28 and J usage is TRBJ2-6, with D perhaps being TRBD1 or TRBD2 (6 bases each). Trimming shortened V by 6 bases and J by 6 bases, and 24 bases separated the two germline ends. The CDR3 consists of 18 residues. Germline V gene data show CDR1 as MDHEN and CDR2 as SYDVKM.